The T cell receptor (beta chain) described here comes from a study of glioma-infiltrating T cells after dendritic cell vaccination. Study overall: Glioblastoma patients came from Phase I and II dendritic cell vaccination trials.

Of note for this clone: As yet, its antigen is unknown.

Findings and caveats of the study: No direct clonality-survival link was found; a diverse polyclonal response may matter.

Patients had residual fresh-frozen tumor tissue and more than two years of survival data. The primer mix had 60 V beta and 13 J beta primers. Produced via immunoSEQ multiplex PCR; TCRdb's table is partial and in-frame only. Of 65,000 to 90,000 clones in the sample, over 75% were seen once. This CDR3 comprises 15 residues. Germline CDR1 and CDR2: SGHRS and YFSETQ. V was clipped by 4 bases and J by 5 bases; unmatched bases: 5. This chain links TRBV5-1 with TRBJ2-5, with TRBD2 identical over 13 bases. The TCR sequence derives from a human donor with glioblastoma. The starting material was blood, obtained before dendritic cell vaccination. The CDR3: CASSQLAGGPETQYF. For the CDR3, the DNA is TGCGCCAGCAGCCAACTAGCGGGAGGGCCGGAGACCCAGTACTTC.